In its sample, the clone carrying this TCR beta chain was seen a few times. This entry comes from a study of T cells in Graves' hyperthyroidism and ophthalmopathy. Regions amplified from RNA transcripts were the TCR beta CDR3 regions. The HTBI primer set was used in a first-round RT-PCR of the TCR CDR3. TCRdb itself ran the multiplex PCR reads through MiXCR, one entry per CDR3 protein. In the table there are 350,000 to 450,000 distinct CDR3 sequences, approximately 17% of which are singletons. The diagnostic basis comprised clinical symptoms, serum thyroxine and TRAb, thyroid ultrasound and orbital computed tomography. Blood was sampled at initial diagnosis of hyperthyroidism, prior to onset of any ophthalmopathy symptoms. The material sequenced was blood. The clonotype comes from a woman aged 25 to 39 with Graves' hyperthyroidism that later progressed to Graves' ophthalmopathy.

CDR3 loop: CSATTSAYEQYF. CDR3 nucleotides: TGCAGTGCTACGACTAGCGCCTACGAGCAGTACTTC. The J gene is TRBJ2-7, the V gene TRBV20-1; 8 bases line up with TRBD2. J was trimmed by 2 bases and V by 4 bases; bases with no gene match: 1. CDR3 length equals 12 residues. The germline CDR1 and CDR2 sequences are DFQATT and SNEGSKA (reference sequence).